This T cell receptor (beta chain) was sequenced in a study of blood T cell repertoires in COVID-19. The overall study: From the United States, Italy and Spain came samples of acute and convalescent COVID-19.

V shed 5 bases and J shed 2 bases, with 15 bases lying between them. Germline V gene sequence: CDR1 SEHNR, CDR2 FQNEAQ (reference sequence). This CDR3 comprises 16 residues. Using immunoSEQ multiplex PCR, the repertoire was profiled, and TCRdb retains in-frame clones only, with some absent. The sample lists hundreds of thousands of clones, around 88% occurring once. The receptor was isolated from a woman aged 25 to 39 with COVID-19, enrolled during active disease. The gene calls are TRBV7-9 and TRBJ1-4, with a possible D match to TRBD1 (5 bases). Material: peripheral blood. The CDR3 DNA reads as TGTGCCAGCAGCGGACGTCAGGGTAGGACTAATGAAAAACTGTTTTTT. It encodes CASSGRQGRTNEKLFF.